This T cell receptor beta chain was identified during a study of blood T cells in healthy people across ages. Study-wide context: Every two T cells gave about one barcoded beta molecule via template switching.

CDR3 length: 14 amino acids. CDR1 SEHNR and CDR2 FQNEAQ come from the germline V gene (reference sequence). V gave up 5 bases and J gave up 1 base; unmatched junction bases: 2. A second PCR of roughly 7 to 11 cycles used a sample-barcoded 5' primer and a J-beta primer mix. Every individual sample yielded 3 million or more paired-end reads (each containing CDR3). TCRdb called the 5' RACE reads again in MiXCR, with one record for every CDR3 protein. This sample has 600,000 or so distinct CDR3 sequences, with around 31% found just once. The TCR was taken from a woman at least 80 years old in good health. The sample taken for sequencing was blood. The rearrangement joins TRBV7-9 to TRBJ1-1; 9 bases agree with TRBD1. CDR3 in DNA: TGTGCCAGCAGCCGGGACAGGGCGAACACTGAAGCTTTCTTT. This encodes CASSRDRANTEAFF.